This T cell receptor (beta chain) was recorded in a study of blood T cell repertoires in COVID-19. This clone was counted once. Generated by immunoSEQ multiplex PCR, the TCRdb table keeps only in-frame clones and is missing some. The data contain around 270,000 clones, around nine tenths of them seen just once; the ten biggest clones take up around 3.1%. Per the germline V gene, CDR1 is LGHNA and CDR2 is YSLEER. This CDR3 is 14 amino acids long. The V gene lost 0 bases and the J gene lost 1 base, with 6 bases spanning the gap. The specimen was PBMCs or T cells enriched from blood (not recorded which). This clonotype was obtained from a woman aged 40-49 years who had been exposed to COVID-19. The chain carries TRBV4-3 and TRBJ1-2, with D unclear. The CDR3 protein is CASSQDYINYGYTF. Here the CDR3 DNA reads TGCGCCAGCAGCCAAGATTACATTAACTATGGCTACACCTTC.